This T cell receptor beta chain originates from a study of shared clonotypes between healthy human individuals. Assay used: immunoSEQ multiplex PCR; TCRdb lists only in-frame clones, some missing. The sample includes about 1.5 million clones, nearly 99% of them seen just once. Sequencing was performed on naive CD4+ T cells sorted from blood. The subset was: CD45RA+ positively selected. This clonotype originated in a man aged 25 to 40 in good health.

The DNA of the CDR3 is TGTGCCAGCAGCCCGGGCTTACGCAATCAGCCCCAGCATTTT. Amino acids: CASSPGLRNQPQHF. The chain carries TRBV2 and TRBJ1-5; D is undetermined. Germline values: CDR1 SNHLY, CDR2 FYNNEI. This CDR3 is built from 14 residues. Trimming took off 6 bases at V and 2 bases at J, with 11 bases between the two ends.